The clone carrying this TCR beta chain was detected ten times or more. The antigen remains undetermined. This CDR3 is 16 amino acids long. With 5 bases removed from V and 0 bases from J, the gap between germline ends came to 14 bases. In germline, CDR1 is SGHTA, CDR2 FQGNSA. The data stem from a study of T cells after yellow fever vaccination. Study-level findings and limits: Reappearance after the booster was observed for most primary-vaccination clones (about 96% CD4, around 90% CD8). The secondary response showed a weaker magnitude and a faster peak, day 5 versus 15.

Researchers made TCR cDNA using 5'RACE template switching, and this step added a universal primer site and UMIs. TCRdb passed the 5' RACE reads through MiXCR, listing each CDR3 protein once. The table includes around 250,000 distinct CDR3 sequences, about 7.1% detected once. The sequencing here drew on CD4+ T cells sorted from PBMCs, taken 15 days after the yellow fever booster vaccination. The chain employs TRBV7-2 and TRBJ2-4, with TRBD2 as a possible D gene (5 bases). This clonotype was sampled from a man aged 25-45 years who received the YFV17D yellow fever vaccine. Written as DNA, the CDR3 is TGTGCCAGCAGCCCTCGGGAACGGATAGCCAAAAACATTCAGTACTTC. This encodes CASSPRERIAKNIQYF.